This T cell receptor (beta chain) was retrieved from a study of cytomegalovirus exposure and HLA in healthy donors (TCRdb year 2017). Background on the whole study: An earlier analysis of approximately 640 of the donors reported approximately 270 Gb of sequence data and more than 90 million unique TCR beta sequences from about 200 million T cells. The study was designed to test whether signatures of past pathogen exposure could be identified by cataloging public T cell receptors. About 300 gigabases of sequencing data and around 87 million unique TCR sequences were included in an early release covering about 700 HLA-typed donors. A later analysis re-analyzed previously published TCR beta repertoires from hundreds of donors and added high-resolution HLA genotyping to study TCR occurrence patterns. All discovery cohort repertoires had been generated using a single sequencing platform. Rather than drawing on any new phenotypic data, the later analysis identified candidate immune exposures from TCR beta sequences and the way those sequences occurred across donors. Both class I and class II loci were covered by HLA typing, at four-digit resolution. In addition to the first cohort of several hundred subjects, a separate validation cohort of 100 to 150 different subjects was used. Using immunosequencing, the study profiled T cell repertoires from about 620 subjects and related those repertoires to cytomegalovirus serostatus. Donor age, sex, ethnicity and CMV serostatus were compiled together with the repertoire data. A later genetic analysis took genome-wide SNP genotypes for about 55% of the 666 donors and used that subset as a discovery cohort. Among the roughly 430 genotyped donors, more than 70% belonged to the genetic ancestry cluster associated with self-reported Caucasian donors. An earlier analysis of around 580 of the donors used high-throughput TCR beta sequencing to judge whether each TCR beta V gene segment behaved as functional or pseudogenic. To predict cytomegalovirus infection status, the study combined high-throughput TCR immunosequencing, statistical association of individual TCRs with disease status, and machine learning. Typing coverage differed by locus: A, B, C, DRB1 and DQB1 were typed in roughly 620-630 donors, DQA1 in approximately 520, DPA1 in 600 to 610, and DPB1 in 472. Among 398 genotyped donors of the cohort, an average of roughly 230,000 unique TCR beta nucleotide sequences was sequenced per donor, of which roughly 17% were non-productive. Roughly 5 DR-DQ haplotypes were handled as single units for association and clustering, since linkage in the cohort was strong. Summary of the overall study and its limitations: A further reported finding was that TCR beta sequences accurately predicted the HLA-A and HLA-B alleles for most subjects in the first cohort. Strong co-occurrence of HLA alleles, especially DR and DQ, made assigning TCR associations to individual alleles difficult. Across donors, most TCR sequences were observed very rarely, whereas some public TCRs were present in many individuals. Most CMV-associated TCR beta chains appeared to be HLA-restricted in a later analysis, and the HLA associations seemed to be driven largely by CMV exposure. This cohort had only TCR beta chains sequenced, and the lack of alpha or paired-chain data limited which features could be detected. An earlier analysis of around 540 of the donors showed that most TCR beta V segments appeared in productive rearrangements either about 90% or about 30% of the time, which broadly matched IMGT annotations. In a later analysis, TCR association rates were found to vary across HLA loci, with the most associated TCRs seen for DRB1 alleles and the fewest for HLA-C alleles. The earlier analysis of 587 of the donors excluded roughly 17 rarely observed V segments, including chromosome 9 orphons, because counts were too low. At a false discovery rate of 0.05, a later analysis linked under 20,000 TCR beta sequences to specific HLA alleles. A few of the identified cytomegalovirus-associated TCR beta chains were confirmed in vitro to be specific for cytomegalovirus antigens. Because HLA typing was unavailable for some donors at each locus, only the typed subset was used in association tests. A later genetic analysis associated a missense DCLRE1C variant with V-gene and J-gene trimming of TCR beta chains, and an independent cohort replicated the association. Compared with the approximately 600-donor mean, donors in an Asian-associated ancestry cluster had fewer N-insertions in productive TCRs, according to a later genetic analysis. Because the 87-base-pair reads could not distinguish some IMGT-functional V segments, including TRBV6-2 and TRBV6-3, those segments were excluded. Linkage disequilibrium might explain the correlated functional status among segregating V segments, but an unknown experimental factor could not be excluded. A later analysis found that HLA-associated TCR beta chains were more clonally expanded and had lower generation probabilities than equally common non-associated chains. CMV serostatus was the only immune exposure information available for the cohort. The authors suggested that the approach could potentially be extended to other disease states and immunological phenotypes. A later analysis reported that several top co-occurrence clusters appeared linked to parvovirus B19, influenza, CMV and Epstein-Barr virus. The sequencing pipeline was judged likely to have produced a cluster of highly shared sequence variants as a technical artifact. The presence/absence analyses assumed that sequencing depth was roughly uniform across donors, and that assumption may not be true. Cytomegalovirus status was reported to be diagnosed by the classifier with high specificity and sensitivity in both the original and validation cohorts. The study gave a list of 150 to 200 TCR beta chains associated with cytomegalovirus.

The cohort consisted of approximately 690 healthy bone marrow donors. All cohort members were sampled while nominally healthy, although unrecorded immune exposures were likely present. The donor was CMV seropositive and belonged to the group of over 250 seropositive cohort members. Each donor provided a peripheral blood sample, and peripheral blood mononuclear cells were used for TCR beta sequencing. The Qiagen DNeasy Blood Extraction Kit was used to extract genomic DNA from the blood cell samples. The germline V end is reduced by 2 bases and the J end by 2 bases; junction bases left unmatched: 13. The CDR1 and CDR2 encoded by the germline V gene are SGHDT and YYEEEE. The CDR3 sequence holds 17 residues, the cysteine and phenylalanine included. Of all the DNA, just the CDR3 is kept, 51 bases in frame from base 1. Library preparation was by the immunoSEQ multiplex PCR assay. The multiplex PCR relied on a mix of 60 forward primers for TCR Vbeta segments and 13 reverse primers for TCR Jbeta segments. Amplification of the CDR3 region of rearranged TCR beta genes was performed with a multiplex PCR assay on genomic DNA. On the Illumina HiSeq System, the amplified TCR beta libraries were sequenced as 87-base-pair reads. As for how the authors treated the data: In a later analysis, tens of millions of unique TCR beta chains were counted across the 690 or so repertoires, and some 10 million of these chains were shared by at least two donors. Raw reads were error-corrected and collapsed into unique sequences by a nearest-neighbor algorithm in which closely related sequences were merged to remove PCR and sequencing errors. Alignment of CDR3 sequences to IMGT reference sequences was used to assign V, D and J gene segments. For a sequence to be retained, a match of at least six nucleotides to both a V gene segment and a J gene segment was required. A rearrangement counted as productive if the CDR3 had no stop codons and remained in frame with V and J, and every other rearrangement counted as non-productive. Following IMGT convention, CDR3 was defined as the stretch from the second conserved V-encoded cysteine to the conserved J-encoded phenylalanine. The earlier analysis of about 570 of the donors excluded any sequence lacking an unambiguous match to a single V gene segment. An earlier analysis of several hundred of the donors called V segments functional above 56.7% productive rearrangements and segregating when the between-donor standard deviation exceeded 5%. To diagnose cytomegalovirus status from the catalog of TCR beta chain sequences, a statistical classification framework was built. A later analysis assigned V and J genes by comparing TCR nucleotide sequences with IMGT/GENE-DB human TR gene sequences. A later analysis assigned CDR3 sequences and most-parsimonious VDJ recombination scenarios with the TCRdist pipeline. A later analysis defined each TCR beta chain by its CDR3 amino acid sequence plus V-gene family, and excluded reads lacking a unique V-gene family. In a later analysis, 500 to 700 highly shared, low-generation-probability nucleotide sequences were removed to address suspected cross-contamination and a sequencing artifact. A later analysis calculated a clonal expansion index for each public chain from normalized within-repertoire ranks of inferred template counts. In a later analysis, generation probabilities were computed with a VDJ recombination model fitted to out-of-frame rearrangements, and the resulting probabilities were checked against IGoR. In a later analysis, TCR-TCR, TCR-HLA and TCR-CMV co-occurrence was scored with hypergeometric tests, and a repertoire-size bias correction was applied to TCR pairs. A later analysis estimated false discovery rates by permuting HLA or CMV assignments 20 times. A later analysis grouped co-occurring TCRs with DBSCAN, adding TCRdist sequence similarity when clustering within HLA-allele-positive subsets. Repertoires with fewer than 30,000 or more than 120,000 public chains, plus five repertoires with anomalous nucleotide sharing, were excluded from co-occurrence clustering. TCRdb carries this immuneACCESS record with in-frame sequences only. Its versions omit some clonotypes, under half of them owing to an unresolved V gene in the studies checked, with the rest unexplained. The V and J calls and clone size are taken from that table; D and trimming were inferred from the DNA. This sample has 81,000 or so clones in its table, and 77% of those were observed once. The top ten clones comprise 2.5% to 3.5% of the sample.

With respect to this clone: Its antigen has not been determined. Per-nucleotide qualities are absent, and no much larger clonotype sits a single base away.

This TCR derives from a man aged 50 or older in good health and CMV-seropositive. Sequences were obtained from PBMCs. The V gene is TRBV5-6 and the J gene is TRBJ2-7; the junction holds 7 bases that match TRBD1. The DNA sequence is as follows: TGTGCCAGCAGCTTAGAACCTCAGGGGGTTTACGCCTACGAGCAGTACTTC. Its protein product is CASSLEPQGVYAYEQYF.